This T cell receptor (beta chain) was identified in a study of blood T cell repertoires in COVID-19. Looking at the study overall: Whether acute or convalescent, the COVID-19 samples came from the United States, Italy and Spain.

This clone showed up just once. In the authors' workflow: Estimation of nucleated cell counts relied on the amplification of reference gene primers. The assay was immunoSEQ multiplex PCR, and TCRdb's table has in-frame clones only and misses some. Clone size and the V and J calls come from that table; the DNA yielded D and trimming. In the table there are about 170,000 clones, over 70% of which are singletons. From germline, CDR1 is LNHNV and CDR2 YYDKDF (reference sequence). V dropped 5 bases and J dropped 5; count of bases not matched to a gene: 10. This CDR3 comprises 16 residues. This rearrangement joins TRBV15 to TRBJ2-1; TRBD2 matches at 9 bases. The sequence came from a woman in her sixties or seventies who had recovered from COVID-19. Source material: peripheral blood. CDR3 nucleotide sequence: TGTGCCACCAGCCCGACCGGGACTAGCAGCAACAATGAGCAGTTCTTC. Its translation is CATSPTGTSSNNEQFF.